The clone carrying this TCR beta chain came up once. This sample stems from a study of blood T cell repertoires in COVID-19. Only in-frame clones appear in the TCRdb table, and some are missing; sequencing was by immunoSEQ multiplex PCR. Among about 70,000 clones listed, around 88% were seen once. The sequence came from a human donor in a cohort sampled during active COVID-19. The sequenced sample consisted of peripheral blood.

CDR3 sequence (DNA): TGTGCCAGCAGCCCTCCAGGGAATGGTGAAGCTTTCTTT. Protein sequence: CASSPPGNGEAFF. This sequence joins TRBV12-3 or TRBV12-4 and TRBJ1-1; a weak D match, TRBD1 (5 bases). There are 13 residues in the CDR3. V dropped 6 bases and J dropped 7 bases, with 15 bases sitting between them.